One and the same sample provided the 27 T cell receptor beta chains below, sequenced in a study of cytomegalovirus exposure and HLA in healthy donors. PCR employed 60 Vbeta and 13 Jbeta primers. The protocol was immunoSEQ multiplex PCR, while the TCRdb copy is restricted to in-frame clones and leaves out a portion. The data show 130,000 to 150,000 clones, with over 70% seen just once and under 7.5% held by the top ten. Specimen: PBMCs. These receptors all come from a man aged 35 to 55 in good health and CMV-seropositive.

Points on this clone: The sample contains more than one DNA sequence encoding this CDR3. The rearrangement joins TRBV7-6 to TRBJ2-7; no clear D. The CDR3 is 15 residues long. Trimming pared 0 bases from V and 3 bases from J, leaving 12 bases between. The germline CDR1 and CDR2 sequences are SGHVS and FNYEAQ. CDR3 bases: TGTGCCAGCAGCTTAGCTGGCGGCCCAGACTACGAGCAGTACTTC. This encodes CASSLAGGPDYEQYF.

This clone was seen more than once but under ten times. The chain recombines TRBV9 with TRBJ2-7; possibly TRBD2 for D (6 bases). CDR3 length: 15 amino acids. Trimming removed 0 bases from V and 3 bases from J, with 13 bases in between. Per the germline V gene, CDR1 is SGDLS and CDR2 is YYNGEE. The CDR3 spells CASSVGFSGVYEQYF. The CDR3 coding sequence is TGTGCCAGCAGCGTAGGTTTTTCGGGGGTCTACGAGCAGTACTTC.

The chain uses TRBV6-1 and TRBJ2-3; 7 positions agree with TRBD1. J gave up 5 bases and V 4 bases, and 15 bases lay outside the gene matches. The CDR3 runs 17 residues. The V gene's germline CDR1 is MNHNS and CDR2 SASEGT. The CDR3 bases are TGTGCCAGCAGTGCCATACAGGGGATCTTATTGAAAGATACGCAGTATTTT. Protein: CASSAIQGILLKDTQYF.

The CDR3 region is CASLRNTGELFF. In nucleotides, the CDR3 is TGTGCCAGCCTACGGAACACCGGGGAGCTGTTTTTT. V gene TRBV7-8 combines with J gene TRBJ2-2; D is unclear. V lost 8 bases to trimming and J lost 1 base, with 5 bases between them. Per germline, CDR1 SGHVS and CDR2 FQNEAQ. CDR3 size: 12 residues. The whole variable domain, remainder taken from reference TRBV7-8 and TRBJ2-2, is GAGVSQSPRYKVAKRGQDVALRCDPISGHVSLFWYQQALGQGPEFLTYFQNEAQLDKSGLPSDRFFAERPEGSVSTLKIQRTQQEDSAVYLCASLRNTGELFFGEGSRLTVL.

J is TRBJ1-1 and V is TRBV5-1, with a possible D match to TRBD1 (6 bases). The CDR3 consists of 15 residues. Per the germline V gene, CDR1 is SGHRS and CDR2 is YFSETQ. V was clipped by 0 bases and J by 0 bases, with 9 bases between them. CDR3 nucleotide sequence: TGCGCCAGCAGCTTGGGCGGGGGGCTGAACACTGAAGCTTTCTTT. It specifies CASSLGGGLNTEAFF.

This clone was recorded a few times. The chain links TRBV6-1 to TRBJ1-5, with D possibly matching TRBD1 (6 bases). CDR1 and CDR2 (germline): MNHNS, SASEGT. V lost 8 bases and J 3 bases, leaving 11 bases between the germline ends. This CDR3 comprises 13 residues. CDR3 nucleotide sequence: TGTGCCAGCTCGGGGGGCTACAATCAGCCCCAGCATTTT. Its protein is CASSGGYNQPQHF.

The chain carries TRBV28 and TRBJ1-3; TRBD1 matches 7 bases. Germline loops: CDR1 MDHEN, CDR2 SYDVKM. The CDR3 has 14 residues. V shed 8 bases, J shed 2 bases, and the junction held 6 bases outside the gene matches. The CDR3 coding sequence is TGTGCCAGCGTAGGACAGGAGGCTGGAAACACCATATATTTT. This codes for CASVGQEAGNTIYF.

V is TRBV19 and J is TRBJ2-4; 11 nucleotides align to TRBD2. CDR3 size: 15 residues. The germline gives CDR1 LNHDA, CDR2 SQIVND (reference sequence). With V trimmed by 6 bases and J by 3 bases, 4 bases remained unmatched. The CDR3 DNA is TGTGCCAGTAGATTAGCGGGAGGGGGCAAAAACATTCAGTACTTC. Protein sequence: CASRLAGGGKNIQYF.

The chain combines TRBV4-1 with TRBJ2-2; the D gene is possibly TRBD2 (7 bases). There are 15 residues in the CDR3. V was shortened by 7 bases and J by 2 bases, with 14 bases between the two germline ends. The V gene's germline CDR1 is MGHRA and CDR2 YSYEKL. The CDR3 region is CASKAGAGNTGELFF. The CDR3 DNA sequence: TGCGCCAGCAAGGCGGGGGCGGGAAACACCGGGGAGCTGTTTTTT.

The V and J genes are TRBV5-1 and TRBJ2-3; no reliable D call. Germline V CDR1 and CDR2: SGHRS, YFSETQ. V lost 1 base and J lost 5, with 8 bases in between. The CDR3 runs to 13 residues. DNA for the CDR3: TGCGCCAGCAGCTTGATTCCCGGAGATACGCAGTATTTT. Encoded protein: CASSLIPGDTQYF.

The gene calls are TRBV29-1 and TRBJ2-7, with TRBD1 as a possible D gene (5 bases). Trimming pared 2 bases from V and 6 bases from J, leaving 11 bases between. The CDR3 has 12 amino acids. The germline CDR1 and CDR2 sequences are SQVTM and ANQGSEA. The CDR3: CSVELDSLEQYF. CDR3 nucleotide sequence: TGCAGCGTTGAATTAGACAGTCTCGAGCAGTACTTC.

V is TRBV13 and J is TRBJ2-1; 11 bases agree with TRBD1. Germline V gene data show CDR1 as PRHDT and CDR2 as FYEKMQ (reference sequence). V gave up 1 base and J gave up 7 bases; unmatched junction bases: 12. The CDR3 length is 18 residues. CDR3: CASSLVVLTGQGGNEQFF. In DNA form, the CDR3 reads TGTGCCAGCAGCTTAGTGGTCCTAACGGGACAGGGGGGGAATGAGCAGTTCTTC.

The V and J genes are TRBV5-4 and TRBJ2-3; TRBD1 agrees at 8 bases. There are 19 residues in the CDR3. CDR1 is SGHNT and CDR2 is YYREEE in the germline V gene (reference sequence). V dropped 5 bases and J dropped 0; count of bases not matched to a gene: 17. The CDR3 here is CASRPELARQGNSTDTQYF. CDR3 bases: TGTGCCAGCAGGCCCGAACTTGCAAGACAGGGGAATAGCACAGATACGCAGTATTTT.

The chain uses TRBV6-1 and TRBJ2-3; TRBD1 matches at 7 bases. Trimming cost V 7 bases and J 0 bases; bases outside gene matches: 7. The CDR3 length is 15 residues. Germline V gene sequence: CDR1 MNHNS, CDR2 SASEGT. The CDR3: CASIAGTASTDTQYF. CDR3 DNA sequence: TGTGCCAGCATCGCCGGGACAGCTAGCACAGATACGCAGTATTTT.

This CDR3 is CASSEDLGQGYEQYF. In DNA form, the CDR3 reads TGTGCCAGCAGTGAAGATCTTGGACAGGGTTACGAGCAGTACTTC. This sequence joins TRBV25-1 and TRBJ2-7, with TRBD1 matching over 8 bases. After removal of 2 bases from V and 4 bases from J, the junction contained 7 bases not matched to a gene. CDR1 is MGHDK, CDR2 SYGVNS, per germline. The CDR3 has 15 amino acids.

The chain employs TRBV5-1 and TRBJ2-3; 7 positions match TRBD1. This CDR3 spans 15 amino acids. CDR1 SGHRS and CDR2 YFSETQ come from the germline V gene. V dropped 4 bases and J dropped 0; count of bases not matched to a gene: 5. In DNA, the CDR3 is TGCGCCAGCAGCGTACAGGGGATAAGCACAGATACGCAGTATTTT. Translating gives CASSVQGISTDTQYF.

The J gene is TRBJ1-2, the V gene TRBV7-2, with 8 positions matching TRBD1. Looked up from germline, CDR1 is SGHTA and CDR2 is FQGNSA. The V gene end was trimmed by 8 bases and the J gene end by 8 bases; junction bases not matched to a gene: 4. The CDR3 loop spans 11 amino acids. DNA of the CDR3: TGTGCCAGCCGGACAGGGATCGGCTACACCTTC. Translation gives CASRTGIGYTF.

This chain joins TRBV25-1 and TRBJ2-1; 12 positions match TRBD2. CDR3 length: 15 amino acids. Germline V gene lookup returns CDR1 MGHDK and CDR2 SYGVNS. After removal of 4 bases from V and 7 bases from J, the junction contained 5 bases not matched to a gene. The chain's CDR3 is CASSVLAGGGNEQFF. The CDR3 region has the DNA TGTGCCAGCAGTGTTCTAGCGGGAGGGGGAAATGAGCAGTTCTTC.

A note on this clone: The junction departs from the called germline gene at one end, perhaps through a read error. J is TRBJ2-2 and V is TRBV19; D is possibly TRBD2 (5 bases). CDR3 length: 15 amino acids. Germline V lookup: CDR1 LNHDA, CDR2 SQIVND (reference sequence). The CDR3 bases are TGTGCCAGTAGAATAGGCCTAGCTAACACCGGGGAGCTGTTTTTT. It is translated as CASRIGLANTGELFF.

The V call is TRBV4-2, the J call TRBJ2-1; 9 bases match TRBD2. The germline V gene encodes CDR1 LGHNA and CDR2 YNFKEQ. Unmatched junction bases numbered 6, after V lost 5 bases and J lost 4 bases. The CDR3 spans 15 residues. The CDR3 nucleotides read TGTGCCAGCAGCTCCCGACTAGCGGCTTACAATGAGCAGTTCTTC. This translates into CASSSRLAAYNEQFF.

The chain's CDR3 is CASSTLTRPGNEQFF. Here the CDR3 DNA reads TGTGCCAGCAGCACATTGACACGGCCTGGCAATGAGCAGTTCTTC. The J gene is TRBJ2-1, the V gene TRBV27; no reliable D call. The CDR3 has 15 residues. CDR1 and CDR2 (germline): MNHEY, SMNVEV (reference sequence). The germline V and J ends were trimmed by 6 bases and 6 bases, with 18 bases remaining between them.

This sequence joins TRBV5-4 and TRBJ1-2; the D gene is possibly TRBD1 (5 bases). There are 14 residues in the CDR3. The germline V gene encodes CDR1 SGHNT and CDR2 YYREEE (reference sequence). V dropped 0 bases and J dropped 2 bases, with 8 bases sitting between them. CDR3 amino acids: CASSLAGGNYGYTF. The CDR3 nucleotides read TGTGCCAGCAGCTTGGCCGGGGGGAACTATGGCTACACCTTC.

The chain recombines TRBV11-2 with TRBJ2-3; 7 nucleotides line up with TRBD2. The CDR3 length is 15 residues. V shed 4 bases, J shed 2 bases, and the junction held 6 bases outside the gene matches. Germline loops: CDR1 SGHAT, CDR2 FQNNGV. CDR3 coding DNA: TGTGCCAGCAGCTCTCACGGGGGGTTCACAGATACGCAGTATTTT. Its translation is CASSSHGGFTDTQYF.

The V call is TRBV4-1, the J call TRBJ2-2; the D is unclear. V shed 4 bases and J shed 0 bases, with 9 bases lying between them. CDR1 and CDR2 (germline): MGHRA, YSYEKL. The CDR3 is 15 amino acids. CDR3 protein: CASSPLGSNTGELFF. The CDR3 region has the DNA TGCGCCAGCAGCCCCCTAGGTTCGAACACCGGGGAGCTGTTTTTT.

There are a few counts of this clone. The same CDR3 arises from other DNA sequences in this sample as well. The CDR3 DNA reads as TGTGCCAGCAGCTTAGGACAGGTCACTGAAGCTTTCTTT. Translation: CASSLGQVTEAFF. The J gene is TRBJ1-1, the V gene TRBV7-9; the D gene is possibly TRBD1 (6 bases). From germline, CDR1 is SEHNR and CDR2 FQNEAQ (reference sequence). Trimming shortened V by 1 base and J by 4 bases, and 7 bases separated the two germline ends. This CDR3 region has 13 residues.

DNA of the CDR3: TGTGCCAGCAGCTTGTTCCAGGGGGTTACTGAAAAACTGTTTTTT. It codes for CASSLFQGVTEKLFF. The chain couples TRBV5-4 to TRBJ1-4; 7 nucleotides match TRBD1. Germline V gene lookup returns CDR1 SGHNT and CDR2 YYREEE (reference sequence). Trimming removed 1 base from V and 7 bases from J; junction bases left unmatched: 7. The CDR3 runs to 15 residues.

This chain joins TRBV29-1 and TRBJ2-5; possibly TRBD1 for D (6 bases). Germline V lookup: CDR1 SQVTM, CDR2 ANQGSEA. CDR3 length: 16 amino acids. The V gene lost 5 bases and the J gene lost 0 bases, with 19 bases spanning the gap. The CDR3 loop is CSVPSQTGGYQETQYF. CDR3 DNA sequence: TGCAGCGTTCCCTCCCAGACAGGCGGGTACCAAGAGACCCAGTACTTC.